In its sample, the clone carrying this T cell receptor (beta chain) was seen many times. This specimen comes from a study of response to subunit inactivated influenza vaccine. The CDR3 spans 13 residues. Germline V lookup: CDR1 MGHRA, CDR2 YSYEKL. V dropped 4 bases and J dropped 3 bases, with 9 bases sitting between them. TCRdb recomputed calls from the RT-PCR reads with MiXCR, one row per CDR3 protein. The repertoire holds a few hundred thousand distinct CDR3 sequences, with about a fifth as singletons. The chain carries TRBV4-1 and TRBJ1-1; weak D call: TRBD1 (5 bases). The starting material was PBMCs from blood, obtained less than 22 months after vaccination. The TCR sequence derives from a man between 50 and 69 years old who received an inactivated influenza vaccine. The CDR3 DNA follows: TGCGCCAGCAGCCGTCAGGGTTACACTGAAGCTTTCTTT. It is translated as CASSRQGYTEAFF.